Listed below are T cell receptor beta chains from one sample, sequenced in a study of T-cell memory formation after mild COVID-19. From the 5' RACE reads, TCRdb called clonotypes with MiXCR, one entry per CDR3 protein. The table lists roughly 130,000 distinct CDR3 sequences, approximately 5.9% of them singletons, with 2% to 2.5% in the top ten. Sequenced input: PBMCs or a T cell subset sorted from them (not recorded which). Receptors originate from an adult woman who had mild COVID-19 (a few samples of this study predate the infection). Cell type and time point are not known. Each CDR3 is given with its conserved first and last residue. A D gene is named only where the DNA matches it firmly. Clone size is given for some rows only: seen once, a few or many times, or a class if the clone is expanded.

clone_size: few
j_call: TRBJ1-2
d_call: -
v_call: TRBV7-2
cdr3_aa: CASSFKGGSEDYGYTF
cdr3_nt: TGTGCCAGCAGCTTCAAGGGAGGGAGTGAGGACTATGGCTACACCTTC

clone_size: -
j_call: TRBJ2-5
d_call: -
v_call: TRBV24-1
cdr3_aa: CATSDHHGTSKETQYF
cdr3_nt: TGTGCCACCAGTGATCACCATGGGACATCCAAGGAGACCCAGTACTTC

clone_size: few
j_call: TRBJ2-3
d_call: TRBD2
v_call: TRBV4-1
cdr3_aa: CASSQDGAGGPVDTQYF
cdr3_nt: TGCGCCAGCAGCCAAGACGGAGCGGGAGGGCCGGTAGATACGCAGTATTTT

clone_size: many
j_call: TRBJ2-6
d_call: -
v_call: TRBV18
cdr3_aa: CASSPTQSSGANVLTF
cdr3_nt: TGTGCCAGCTCACCAACCCAATCTTCTGGGGCCAACGTCCTGACTTTC

clone_size: -
j_call: TRBJ1-1
d_call: -
v_call: TRBV6-5
cdr3_aa: CASTKGGAGTEAFF
cdr3_nt: TGTGCCAGCACTAAGGGGGGGGCTGGCACTGAAGCTTTCTTT

clone_size: once
j_call: TRBJ2-5
d_call: -
v_call: TRBV11-2
cdr3_aa: CASSLSTPGGQYF
cdr3_nt: TGTGCCAGCAGCTTATCCACCCCTGGGGGCCAGTACTTC

clone_size: many
j_call: TRBJ1-1
d_call: TRBD1
v_call: TRBV12-3/TRBV12-4
cdr3_aa: CASRSGTGVLAFF
cdr3_nt: TGTGCCAGCAGGTCAGGGACAGGGGTTCTAGCTTTCTTT

clone_size: few
j_call: TRBJ2-2
d_call: TRBD2
v_call: TRBV7-2
cdr3_aa: CASRASGTTGELFF
cdr3_nt: TGTGCCAGCAGAGCTAGCGGGACTACCGGGGAGCTGTTTTTT

clone_size: many
j_call: TRBJ2-5
d_call: -
v_call: TRBV20-1
cdr3_aa: CSSLGGSLETQYF
cdr3_nt: TGCAGTAGTCTAGGGGGTTCGCTAGAGACCCAGTACTTC

clone_size: few
j_call: TRBJ1-2
d_call: -
v_call: TRBV4-1
cdr3_aa: CASLKLGGRDGYTF
cdr3_nt: TGCGCCAGCCTGAAGTTAGGTGGGCGGGATGGCTACACCTTC

clone_size: many
j_call: TRBJ1-6
d_call: -
v_call: TRBV5-1
cdr3_aa: CASSLMSTGTNPNSPLHF
cdr3_nt: TGCGCCAGCAGCTTGATGAGCACCGGGACAAACCCGAATTCACCCCTCCACTTT

clone_size: -
j_call: TRBJ1-1
d_call: -
v_call: TRBV27
cdr3_aa: CDSSLAGRTEAFF
cdr3_nt: TGTGACAGCAGTTTAGCGGGGCGCACTGAAGCTTTCTTT

clone_size: -
j_call: TRBJ2-2
d_call: TRBD1
v_call: TRBV29-1
cdr3_aa: CSALVGQGRTGELFF
cdr3_nt: TGCAGCGCCCTTGTCGGACAGGGGCGTACCGGGGAGCTGTTTTTT

clone_size: many
j_call: TRBJ1-1
d_call: TRBD1
v_call: TRBV7-2
cdr3_aa: CASSRGTGTMNTEAFF
cdr3_nt: TGTGCCAGCAGCCGCGGGACAGGGACGATGAACACTGAAGCTTTCTTT

clone_size: -
j_call: TRBJ1-2
d_call: -
v_call: TRBV2
cdr3_aa: CASSEMRAGPNYGYTF
cdr3_nt: TGTGCCAGCAGTGAAATGAGGGCAGGGCCCAACTATGGCTACACCTTC

clone_size: many
j_call: TRBJ2-5
d_call: TRBD2
v_call: TRBV6-5
cdr3_aa: CASKGLAELQETQYF
cdr3_nt: TGTGCCAGTAAAGGACTAGCCGAGTTGCAAGAGACCCAGTACTTC

clone_size: many
j_call: TRBJ1-6
d_call: TRBD1
v_call: TRBV5-5
cdr3_aa: CASTRDRGNSPLHF
cdr3_nt: TGTGCCAGCACCCGGGACAGGGGTAATTCACCCCTCCACTTT

clone_size: -
j_call: TRBJ2-7
d_call: TRBD2
v_call: TRBV29-1
cdr3_aa: CSVRTSGVYEQYF
cdr3_nt: TGCAGCGTTCGGACTAGCGGGGTCTACGAGCAGTACTTC

clone_size: -
j_call: TRBJ2-3
d_call: -
v_call: TRBV28
cdr3_aa: CASSLGQTDTEYF
cdr3_nt: TGTGCCAGCAGTTTAGGACAGACAGATACGGAGTATTTT

clone_size: few
j_call: TRBJ2-3
d_call: -
v_call: TRBV7-9
cdr3_aa: CASIEHTSRDTQYF
cdr3_nt: TGTGCCAGCATCGAACATACTAGTCGCGATACGCAGTATTTT

clone_size: -
j_call: TRBJ1-6
d_call: -
v_call: TRBV7-3
cdr3_aa: CASSLTGAGSPLHF
cdr3_nt: TGTGCCAGCAGCTTAACGGGGGCAGGTTCACCCCTCCACTTT

clone_size: few
j_call: TRBJ2-1
d_call: TRBD2
v_call: TRBV7-2
cdr3_aa: CASSWTSGNNEQFF
cdr3_nt: TGTGCCAGCAGCTGGACTAGCGGGAACAATGAGCAGTTCTTC

clone_size: few
j_call: TRBJ2-5
d_call: -
v_call: TRBV5-4
cdr3_aa: CASSLAVTETQYF
cdr3_nt: TGTGCCAGCAGCTTGGCCGTTACAGAGACCCAGTACTTC

clone_size: -
j_call: TRBJ2-7
d_call: TRBD2
v_call: TRBV2
cdr3_aa: CASRGLRLAGNYEQYF
cdr3_nt: TGTGCCAGCAGGGGACTCCGACTAGCGGGGAACTACGAGCAGTACTTC

clone_size: few
j_call: TRBJ1-1
d_call: -
v_call: TRBV7-9
cdr3_aa: CASMWGGGTEAFF
cdr3_nt: TGTGCCAGCATGTGGGGGGGAGGCACTGAAGCTTTCTTT

clone_size: many
j_call: TRBJ2-5
d_call: TRBD1
v_call: TRBV24-1
cdr3_aa: CATSRQGVAGETQYF
cdr3_nt: TGTGCCACCAGTCGACAGGGGGTGGCGGGGGAGACCCAGTACTTC